This T cell receptor beta chain was captured in a study of T cell changes during pregnancy in multiple sclerosis. The V end lost 6 bases, the J end lost 2 bases, and 11 bases lay between the germline ends. Germline CDR1 is SNHLY and CDR2 is FYNNEI. The CDR3 length is 15 residues. The protocol was immunoSEQ multiplex PCR, while the TCRdb copy is restricted to in-frame clones and leaves out a portion. The sample holds some 34,000 clones, 90% to 95% seen once. This TCR came from a female donor in good health, enrolled as a control in a pregnancy study. The material was CD4+ T cells from peripheral blood mononuclear cells, obtained in the third trimester of pregnancy. V is TRBV2 and J is TRBJ1-6, with a tentative D call TRBD1 (5 bases). In DNA form, the CDR3 reads TGTGCCAGCAGCGCGCAGGGTCCCTATAATTCACCCCTCCACTTT. This codes for CASSAQGPYNSPLHF.